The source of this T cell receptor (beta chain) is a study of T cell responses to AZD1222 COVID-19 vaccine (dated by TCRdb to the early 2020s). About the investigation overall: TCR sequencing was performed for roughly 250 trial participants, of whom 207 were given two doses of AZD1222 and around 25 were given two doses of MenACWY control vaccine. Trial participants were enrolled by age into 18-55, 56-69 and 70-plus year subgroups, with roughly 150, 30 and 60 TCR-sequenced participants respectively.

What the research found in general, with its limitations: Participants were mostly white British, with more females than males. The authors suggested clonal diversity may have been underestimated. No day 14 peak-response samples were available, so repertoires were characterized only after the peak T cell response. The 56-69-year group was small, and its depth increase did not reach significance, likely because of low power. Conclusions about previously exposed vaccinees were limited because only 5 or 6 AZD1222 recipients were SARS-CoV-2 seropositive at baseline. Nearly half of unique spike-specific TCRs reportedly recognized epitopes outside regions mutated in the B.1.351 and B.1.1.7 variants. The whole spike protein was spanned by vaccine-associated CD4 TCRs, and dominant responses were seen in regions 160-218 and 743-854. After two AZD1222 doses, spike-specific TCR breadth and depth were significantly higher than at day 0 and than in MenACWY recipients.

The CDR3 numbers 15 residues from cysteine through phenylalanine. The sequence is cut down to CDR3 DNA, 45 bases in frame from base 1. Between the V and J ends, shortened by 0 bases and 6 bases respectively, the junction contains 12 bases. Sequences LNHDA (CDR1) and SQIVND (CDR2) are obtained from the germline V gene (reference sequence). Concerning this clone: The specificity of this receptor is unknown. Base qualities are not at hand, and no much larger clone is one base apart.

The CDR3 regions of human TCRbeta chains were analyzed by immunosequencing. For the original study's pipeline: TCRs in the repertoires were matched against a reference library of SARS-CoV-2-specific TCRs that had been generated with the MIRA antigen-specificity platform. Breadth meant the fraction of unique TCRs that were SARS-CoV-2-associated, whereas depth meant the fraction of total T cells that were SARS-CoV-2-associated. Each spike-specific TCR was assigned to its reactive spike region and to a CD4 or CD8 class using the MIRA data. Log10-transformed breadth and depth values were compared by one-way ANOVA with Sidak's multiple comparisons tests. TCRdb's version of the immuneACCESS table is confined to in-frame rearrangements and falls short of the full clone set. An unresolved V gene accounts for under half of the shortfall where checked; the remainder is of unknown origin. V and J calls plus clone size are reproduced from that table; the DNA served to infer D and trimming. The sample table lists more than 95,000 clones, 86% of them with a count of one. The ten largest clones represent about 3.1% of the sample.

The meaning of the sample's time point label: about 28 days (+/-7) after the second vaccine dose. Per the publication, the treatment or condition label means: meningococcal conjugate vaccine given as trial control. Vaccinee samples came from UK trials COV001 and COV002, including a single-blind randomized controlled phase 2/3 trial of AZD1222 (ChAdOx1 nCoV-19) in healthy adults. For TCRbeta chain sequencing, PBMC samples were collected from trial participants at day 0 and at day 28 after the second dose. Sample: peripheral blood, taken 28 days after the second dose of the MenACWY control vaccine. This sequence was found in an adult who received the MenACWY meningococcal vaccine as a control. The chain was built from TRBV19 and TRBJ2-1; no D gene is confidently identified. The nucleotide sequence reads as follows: TGTGCCAGTAGTATAGATCTTGGAACTACCAATGAGCAGTTCTTC. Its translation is CASSIDLGTTNEQFF.